This T cell receptor (beta chain) was retrieved from a study of T-cell reconstitution after alpha-beta-depleted transplantation in children. This clonotype occurred a few times. Unique molecular identifiers were used in preparing the TCRbeta library. MiXCR was run by TCRdb on the PCR reads, yielding one entry per CDR3 protein. The sample contains around 250,000 distinct CDR3 sequences, approximately 9.8% of which appear only once. The V end was cut by 5 bases, the J end by 5 bases, with 24 bases between. The germline CDR1 and CDR2 sequences are LNHNV and YYDKDF (reference sequence). The CDR3 sequence is 17 residues long.

The chain links TRBV15 to TRBJ2-5; D is perhaps TRBD1 (6 bases). This clonotype was sampled from a human donor who donated a stem cell graft to a child with SCID. The material was PBMCs from the stem cell graft donor, obtained from the stem cell graft. The CDR3 nucleotides are TGTGCCACCAGCTCGCCCCTCCCGGACAGTCAATTGGAGACCCAGTACTTC. It codes for CATSSPLPDSQLETQYF.